This T cell receptor (beta chain) was recorded in a study of T-cell reconstitution after alpha-beta-depleted transplantation in children. This sample's TCRbeta library carried unique molecular identifier barcodes. MiXCR was run by TCRdb on the PCR reads, yielding one entry per CDR3 protein. This table has approximately 640,000 distinct CDR3 sequences, 16% appearing once. The clonotype originates from a human donor who donated a stem cell graft to a child with acute myeloid leukemia. This material consisted of PBMCs from the stem cell graft donor, taken from the stem cell graft.

The CDR3 spells CASSPWAGSFEQYV. The CDR3 DNA is TGTGCCAGCAGCCCCTGGGCAGGTTCTTTCGAGCAGTACGTC. This chain uses TRBV5-5 with TRBJ2-7; D unresolved. V was trimmed by 4 bases and J by 6 bases, leaving 17 bases between them. Germline values: CDR1 SGHKS, CDR2 YYEKEE (reference sequence). The length of the CDR3 is 14 residues.